Given below is one TCR beta chain in context. This clonotype was detected only once. Which antigen it targets is not known. Base quality data are lacking; no much larger clone is found one base away. This entry comes from a study of blood T cells in healthy people across ages (dated by TCRdb to the mid-2010s). Study-level background: In model experiments, template switching captured roughly one uniquely barcoded TCR beta cDNA molecule for every two T cells. For two donors (one aged 18 to 29 and one aged 80 or older), the study analyzed two additional independent replicas of 1 million unique cDNA reads from the same blood draw. Four age groups were formed from the donors: young (average approximately 17 years), middle-aged (approximately 40), aged (62) and long-lived (around 82). To track age-related changes in TCR beta repertoire diversity, the study relied on deep sequencing normalized with unique cDNA molecular identifiers. To avoid experimental bias, donors of different ages were randomly spread across the sequencing lanes.

General conclusions and limits of the study: Because profiling used bulk unsorted PBMCs, naive and antigen-experienced compartments could not be compared conclusively. There was a strong correlation between observed TCR beta diversity and the percentage of naive T cells measured by flow cytometry. Because donor CMV infection status was unknown, age-related changes in expanded clonotypes were potentially confounded. Observed TCR beta diversity per million T cells fell roughly linearly with age, and a significant reduction was already apparent by age roughly 41. Total diversity estimates from one million sequenced T cells were considered lower bounds and underestimates. Compared with the aged group, the long-lived group had more naive CD4+ T cells, fewer expanded clones and increased TCR diversity, suggesting age selection.

Library generation was performed with 5' RACE. TCRdb records Illumina HiSeq 2500 as the sequencer. The second PCR ran for roughly 7 to 11 cycles and used a J-beta primer mix along with a sample-barcoded 5' primer. Each TCR beta cDNA molecule received a unique molecular identifier from a template-switch 5' adaptor carrying 12 random nucleotides. Each sample yielded at least 3 million CDR3-containing paired-end reads. All of the RNA was converted into first-strand cDNA using the Mint cDNA synthesis kit, with a TRBC-specific oligonucleotide serving as the primer. Following uracil-DNA glycosylase treatment, all cDNA underwent a first 18-cycle PCR with the universal primers M1SS and BC2_uni_R. The authors' analysis ran thus. For normalization, 1 million high-quality reads, each with a distinct molecular identifier, were randomly selected from each sample. Reads sharing molecular identifiers were discarded rather than binned into consensus sequences. MiTCR, with a Q25 quality threshold and the strictest error-elimination algorithm, was used for CDR3 identification, clonotype clustering and error correction. A nonparametric unseen species model using Euler transformation provided a lower-bound estimate of total TCR beta diversity. Through fastp at Q25 and MiXCR, TCRdb rebuilt clones from the public reads, retaining in-frame beta chains. Rows with one shared CDR3 protein collapse into an entry with the most common genes and DNA. These V and J calls originate from TCRdb's pipeline instead of the authors' own analysis. The sample table holds over a million distinct CDR3 sequences, of which almost 60% were seen once. The ten top clones hold about 6.3% of the sample.

The CDR3 starts with the cysteine, ends with the phenylalanine, and has 12 residues. Kept here is only the CDR3 DNA, which spans 36 bases and is read in frame from base 1. Trimming costs V 0 bases and J 9 bases, and their ends lie 9 bases apart. Looking up the germline V gene yields CDR1 SGDLS and CDR2 YYNGEE. The roughly 39 donors, aged roughly 6 to 95 years, were systemically healthy Caucasian individuals from Russia. Around 9.7 milliliters of peripheral blood were collected from each donor into EDTA-treated Vacutainer tubes. PBMCs were isolated by Ficoll-Paque density-gradient centrifugation, with at least 7 million obtained per sample. Total RNA, at least 5 micrograms per sample, was extracted from PBMCs with Trizol reagent. For every donor, an aliquot of PBMCs went through flow cytometry to measure the percentages of naive CD45RAhigh/CD27high T cells.

The sequence was obtained from a man in his late teens or twenties in good health. The receptor chain draws on TRBV9 and TRBJ1-1, and perhaps TRBD1 as D gene, on 6 matching bases. Sequenced input: blood. Here is the DNA: TGTGCCAGCAGCGTAGAGACAGGTCAAGCTTTCTTT. Translated, this gives CASSVETGQAFF.